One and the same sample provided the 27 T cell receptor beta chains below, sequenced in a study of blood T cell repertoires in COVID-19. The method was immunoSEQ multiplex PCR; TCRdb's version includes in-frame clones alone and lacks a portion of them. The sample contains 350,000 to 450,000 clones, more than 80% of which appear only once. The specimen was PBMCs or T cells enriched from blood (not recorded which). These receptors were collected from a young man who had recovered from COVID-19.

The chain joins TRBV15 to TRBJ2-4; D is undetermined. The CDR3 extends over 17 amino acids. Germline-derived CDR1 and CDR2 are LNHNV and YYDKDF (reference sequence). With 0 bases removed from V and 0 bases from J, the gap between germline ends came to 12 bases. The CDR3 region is CATSREAPGEAKNIQYF. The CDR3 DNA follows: TGTGCCACCAGCAGAGAAGCCCCCGGAGAAGCCAAAAACATTCAGTACTTC.

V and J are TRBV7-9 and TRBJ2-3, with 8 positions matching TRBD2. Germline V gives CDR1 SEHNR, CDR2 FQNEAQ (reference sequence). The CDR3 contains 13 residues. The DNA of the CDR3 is TGTGCGGCGGGGCGGGAGGCGACAGATACGCAGTATTTT. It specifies CAAGREATDTQYF.

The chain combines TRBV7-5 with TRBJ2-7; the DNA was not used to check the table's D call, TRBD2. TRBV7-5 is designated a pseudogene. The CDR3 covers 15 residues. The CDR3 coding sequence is TGTGTCAGAAGCTCGGGACTAGCCAACCCCTACGAGCAGTACTTC. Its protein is CVRSSGLANPYEQYF.

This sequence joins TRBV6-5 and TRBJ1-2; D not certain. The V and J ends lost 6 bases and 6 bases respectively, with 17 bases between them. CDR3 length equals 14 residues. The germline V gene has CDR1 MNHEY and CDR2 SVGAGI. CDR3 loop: CASRFLGGINGYTF. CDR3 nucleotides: TGTGCCAGCAGGTTCCTAGGAGGGATTAATGGCTACACCTTC.

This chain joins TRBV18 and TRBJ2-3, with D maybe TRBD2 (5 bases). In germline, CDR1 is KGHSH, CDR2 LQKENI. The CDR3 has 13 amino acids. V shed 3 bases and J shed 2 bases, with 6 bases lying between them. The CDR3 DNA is TGTGCCAGCTCACCCGGGGTCACAGATACGCAGTATTTT. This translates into CASSPGVTDTQYF.

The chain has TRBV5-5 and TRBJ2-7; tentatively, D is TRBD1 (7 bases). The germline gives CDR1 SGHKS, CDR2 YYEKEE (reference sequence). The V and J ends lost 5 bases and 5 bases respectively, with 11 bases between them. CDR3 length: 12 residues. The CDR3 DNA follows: TGTGCCAGCAGAGGCGGGACAGACGAGCAGTACTTC. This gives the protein CASRGGTDEQYF.

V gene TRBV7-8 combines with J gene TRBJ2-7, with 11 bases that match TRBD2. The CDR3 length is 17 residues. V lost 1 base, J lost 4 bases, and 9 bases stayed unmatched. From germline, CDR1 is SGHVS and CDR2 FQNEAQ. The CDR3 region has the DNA TGTGCCAGCAGCTTAGGACTAGCGGGAAAGTCTGGGTACGAGCAGTACTTC. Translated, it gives CASSLGLAGKSGYEQYF. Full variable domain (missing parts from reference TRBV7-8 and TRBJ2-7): GAGVSQSPRYKVAKRGQDVALRCDPISGHVSLFWYQQALGQGPEFLTYFQNEAQLDKSGLPSDRFFAERPEGSVSTLKIQRTQQEDSAVYLCASSLGLAGKSGYEQYFGPGTRLTVT.

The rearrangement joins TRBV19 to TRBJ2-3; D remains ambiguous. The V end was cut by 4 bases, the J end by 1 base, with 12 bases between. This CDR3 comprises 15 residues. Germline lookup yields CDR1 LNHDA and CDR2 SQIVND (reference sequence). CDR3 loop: CASSTGYEGTDTQYF. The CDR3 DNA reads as TGTGCCAGTAGTACTGGGTATGAGGGCACAGATACGCAGTATTTT.

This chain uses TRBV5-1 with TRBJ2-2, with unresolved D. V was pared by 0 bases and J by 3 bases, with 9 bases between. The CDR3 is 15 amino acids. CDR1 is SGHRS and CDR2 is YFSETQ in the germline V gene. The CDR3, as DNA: TGCGCCAGCAGCTTGGATACCAGTGACACCGGGGAGCTGTTTTTT. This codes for CASSLDTSDTGELFF.

The CDR3 spells CASSQVGLAVAIQYF. DNA for the CDR3: TGCGCCAGCAGCCAAGTAGGACTAGCGGTGGCCATTCAGTACTTC. The rearrangement links TRBV4-1 to TRBJ2-4; 10 bases line up with TRBD2. Germline V gene data show CDR1 as MGHRA and CDR2 as YSYEKL. This CDR3 is built from 15 residues. Trimming removed 1 base from V and 9 bases from J; junction bases left unmatched: 6.

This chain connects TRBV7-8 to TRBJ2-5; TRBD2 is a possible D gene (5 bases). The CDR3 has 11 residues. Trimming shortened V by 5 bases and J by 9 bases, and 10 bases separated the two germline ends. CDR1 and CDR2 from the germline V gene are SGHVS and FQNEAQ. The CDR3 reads CASSPQDSQYF. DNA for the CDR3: TGTGCCAGCAGCCCCCAGGACTCCCAGTACTTC.

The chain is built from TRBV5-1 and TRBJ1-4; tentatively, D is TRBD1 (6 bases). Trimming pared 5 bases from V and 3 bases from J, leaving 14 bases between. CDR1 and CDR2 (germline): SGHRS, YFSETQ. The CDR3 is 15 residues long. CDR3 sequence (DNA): TGCGCCAGCAGGCTCCAGGGGCAGTCTAATGAAAAACTGTTTTTT. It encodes CASRLQGQSNEKLFF.

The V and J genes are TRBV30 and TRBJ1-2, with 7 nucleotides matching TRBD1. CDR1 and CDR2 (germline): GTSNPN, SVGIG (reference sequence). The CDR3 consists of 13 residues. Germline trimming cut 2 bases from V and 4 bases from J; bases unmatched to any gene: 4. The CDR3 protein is CAWSRQGGYGYTF. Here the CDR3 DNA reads TGTGCCTGGAGTCGGCAGGGGGGCTATGGCTACACCTTC.

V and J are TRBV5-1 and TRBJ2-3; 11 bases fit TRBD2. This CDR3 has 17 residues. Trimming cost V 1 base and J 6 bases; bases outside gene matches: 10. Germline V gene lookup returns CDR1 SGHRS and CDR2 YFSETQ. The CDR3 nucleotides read TGCGCCAGCAGCTTGCGCGCCGGGACTAGCGGAGCGGATACGCAGTATTTT. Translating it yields CASSLRAGTSGADTQYF. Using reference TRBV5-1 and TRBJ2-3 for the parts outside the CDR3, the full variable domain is KAGVTQTPRYLIKTRGQQVTLSCSPISGHRSVSWYQQTPGQGLQFLFEYFSETQRNKGNFPGRFSGRQFSNSRSEMNVSTLELGDSALYLCASSLRAGTSGADTQYFGPGTRLTVL.

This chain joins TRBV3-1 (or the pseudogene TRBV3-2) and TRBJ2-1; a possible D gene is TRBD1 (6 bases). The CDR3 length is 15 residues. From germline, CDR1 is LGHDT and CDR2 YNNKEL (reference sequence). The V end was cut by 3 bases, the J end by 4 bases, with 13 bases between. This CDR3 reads CASSHDTGIYNEQFF. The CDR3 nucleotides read TGTGCCAGCAGCCACGACACAGGGATTTACAATGAGCAGTTCTTC.

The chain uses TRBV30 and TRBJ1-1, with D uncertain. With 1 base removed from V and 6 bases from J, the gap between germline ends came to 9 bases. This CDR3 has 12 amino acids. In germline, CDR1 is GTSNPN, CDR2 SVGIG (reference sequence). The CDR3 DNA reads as TGTGCCTGGAGTGGCGGTTCTGCTGAAGCTTTCTTT. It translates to CAWSGGSAEAFF. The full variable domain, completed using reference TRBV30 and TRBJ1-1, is SQTIHQWPATLVQPVGSPLSLECTVEGTSNPNLYWYRQAAGRGLQLLFYSVGIGQISSEVPQNLSASRPQDRQFILSSKKLLLSDSGFYLCAWSGGSAEAFFGQGTRLTVV.

CDR3 coding DNA: TGTGCCAGCAGCCTAGCGGGAGAGGGGAACATTCAGTACTTC. Residues: CASSLAGEGNIQYF. The chain recombines TRBV9 with TRBJ2-4; 10 bases match TRBD2. J lost 7 bases, V lost 4 bases, and 5 bases had no gene match. The V gene's germline CDR1 is SGDLS and CDR2 YYNGEE. The CDR3 contains 14 residues.

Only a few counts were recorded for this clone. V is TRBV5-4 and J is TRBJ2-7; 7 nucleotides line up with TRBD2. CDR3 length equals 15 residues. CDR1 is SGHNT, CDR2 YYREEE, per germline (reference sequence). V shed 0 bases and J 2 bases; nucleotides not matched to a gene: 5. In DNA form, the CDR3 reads TGTGCCAGCAGCTTGGGGAGCGGACTAGCCTACGAGCAGTACTTC. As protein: CASSLGSGLAYEQYF.

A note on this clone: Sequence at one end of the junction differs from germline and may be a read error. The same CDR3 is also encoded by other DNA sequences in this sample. CDR3 amino acids: CATSGGPPNTGELFF. CDR3 bases: TGTGCCACCAGTGGAGGGCCCCCGAACACCGGAGAGCTGTTTTTT. The rearrangement links TRBV24-1 to TRBJ2-2; D is possibly TRBD2 (5 bases). CDR3 length: 15 amino acids. Looked up from germline, CDR1 is KGHDR and CDR2 is SFDVKD.

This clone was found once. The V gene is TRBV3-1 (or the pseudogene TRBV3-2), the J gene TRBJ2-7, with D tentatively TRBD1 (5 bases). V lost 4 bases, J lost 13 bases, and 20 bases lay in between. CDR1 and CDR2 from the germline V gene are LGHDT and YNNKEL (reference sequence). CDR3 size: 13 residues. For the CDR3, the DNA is TGTGCCAGCAGCCCGAGTTCTTTCAGGGTCCTTTACTTC. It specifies CASSPSSFRVLYF.

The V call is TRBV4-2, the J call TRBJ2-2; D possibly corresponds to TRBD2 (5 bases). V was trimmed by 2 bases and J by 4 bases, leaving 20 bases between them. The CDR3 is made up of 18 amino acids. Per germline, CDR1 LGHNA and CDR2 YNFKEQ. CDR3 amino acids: CASSQFGQRTLGTGELFF. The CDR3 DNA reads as TGTGCCAGCAGCCAATTTGGGCAGCGGACCCTTGGCACCGGGGAGCTGTTTTTT.

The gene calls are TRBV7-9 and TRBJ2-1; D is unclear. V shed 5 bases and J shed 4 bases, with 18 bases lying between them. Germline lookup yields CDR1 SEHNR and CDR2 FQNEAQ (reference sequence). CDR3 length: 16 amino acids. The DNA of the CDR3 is TGTGCCAGCAGCCTCTCACACCCCCGAGGTTACAATGAGCAGTTCTTC. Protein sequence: CASSLSHPRGYNEQFF.

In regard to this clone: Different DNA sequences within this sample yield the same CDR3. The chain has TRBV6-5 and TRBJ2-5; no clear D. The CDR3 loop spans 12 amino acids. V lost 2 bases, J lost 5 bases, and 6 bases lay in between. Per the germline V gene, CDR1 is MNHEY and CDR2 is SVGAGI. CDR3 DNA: TGTGCCAGCAGTTACGGCCGCGAGACCCAGTACTTC. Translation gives CASSYGRETQYF.

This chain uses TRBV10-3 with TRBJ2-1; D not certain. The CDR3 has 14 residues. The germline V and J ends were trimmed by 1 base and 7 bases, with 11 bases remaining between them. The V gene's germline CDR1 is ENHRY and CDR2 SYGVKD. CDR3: CAISELETGNEQFF. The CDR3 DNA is TGTGCCATCAGTGAGTTGGAGACTGGTAATGAGCAGTTCTTC.

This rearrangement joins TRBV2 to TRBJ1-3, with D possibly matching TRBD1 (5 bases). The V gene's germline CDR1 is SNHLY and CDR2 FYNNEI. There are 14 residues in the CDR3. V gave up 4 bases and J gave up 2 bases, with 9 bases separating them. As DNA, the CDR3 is TGTGCCAGCAGTGGACAGTTGGCTGGAAACACCATATATTTT. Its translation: CASSGQLAGNTIYF.

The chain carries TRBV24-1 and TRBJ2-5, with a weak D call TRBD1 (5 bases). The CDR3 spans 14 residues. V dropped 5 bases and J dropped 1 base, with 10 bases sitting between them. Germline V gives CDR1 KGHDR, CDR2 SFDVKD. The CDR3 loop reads CATSVLTVQETQYF. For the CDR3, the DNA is TGTGCCACCAGTGTCTTGACAGTCCAAGAGACCCAGTACTTC.

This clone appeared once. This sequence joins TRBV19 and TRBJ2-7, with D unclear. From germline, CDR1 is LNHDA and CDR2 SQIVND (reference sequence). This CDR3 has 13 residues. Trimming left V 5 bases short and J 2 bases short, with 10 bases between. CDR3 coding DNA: TGTGCCAGTAGTTCGATATCAGCCTACGAGCAGTACTTC. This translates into CASSSISAYEQYF.